This TCR beta chain stems from a study of T cell changes during pregnancy in multiple sclerosis. The germline gives CDR1 PRHDT, CDR2 FYEKMQ (reference sequence). The length of the CDR3 is 17 residues. V lost 5 bases and J 0 bases, leaving 17 bases between the germline ends. Assay used: immunoSEQ multiplex PCR; TCRdb lists only in-frame clones, some missing. This sample yields 55,000 to 65,000 clones, of which under 95% are seen a single time; 3.5% belongs to the top ten. This specimen was CD8+ T cells from peripheral blood mononuclear cells, taken in the third trimester of pregnancy. The receptor's source is a female donor with multiple sclerosis, enrolled in a pregnancy study. V usage is TRBV13 and J usage is TRBJ2-1; D remains unclear. The CDR3 DNA reads TGTGCCAGCAGCCGTCCCTTCAGCGTCAGCTCCTACAATGAGCAGTTCTTC. The encoded protein is CASSRPFSVSSYNEQFF.